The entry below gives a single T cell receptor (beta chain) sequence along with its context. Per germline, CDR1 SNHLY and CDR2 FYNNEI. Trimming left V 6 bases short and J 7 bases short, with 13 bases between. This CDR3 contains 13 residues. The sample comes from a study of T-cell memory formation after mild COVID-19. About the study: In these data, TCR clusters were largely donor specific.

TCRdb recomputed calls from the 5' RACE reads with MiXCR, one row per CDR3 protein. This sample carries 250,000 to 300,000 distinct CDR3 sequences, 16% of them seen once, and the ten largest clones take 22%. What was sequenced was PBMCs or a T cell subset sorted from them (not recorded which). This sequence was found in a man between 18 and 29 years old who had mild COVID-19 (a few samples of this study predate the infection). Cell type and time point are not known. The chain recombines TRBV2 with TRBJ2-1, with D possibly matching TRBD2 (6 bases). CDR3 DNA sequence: TGTGCCAGCAGAACTAGCAAACTGAATGAGCAGTTCTTC. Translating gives CASRTSKLNEQFF. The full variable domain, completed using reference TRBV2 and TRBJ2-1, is EPEVTQTPSHQVTQMGQEVILRCVPISNHLYFYWYRQILGQKVEFLVSFYNNEISEKSEIFDDQFSVERPDGSNFTLKIRSTKLEDSAMYFCASRTSKLNEQFFGPGTRLTVL.